This T cell receptor (beta chain) was sequenced during a study of CD8+ T cells in alopecia areata. Study-wide background: Tofacitinib ran for 6 to 18 months before 6 months off drug.

Documented treatment: oral pan-JAK inhibitor, 5-10 mg twice daily. RNA extraction and reverse transcription yielded cDNA as sequencing template. Sequencing used immunoSEQ multiplex PCR; TCRdb keeps in-frame clones, though not all of them. The table shows about 100,000 clones, with about four fifths occurring only once. V trimming: 6 bases; J trimming: 1 base; junction bases outside the gene matches: 4. The germline gives CDR1 SGHAT, CDR2 FQNNGV. The CDR3 spans 15 residues. This chain joins TRBV11-2 and TRBJ2-5, with 11 bases aligning to TRBD2. The specimen was CD8+ T cells sorted from blood, collected at week 24, from a patient treated with tofacitinib. This receptor was obtained from a human donor with alopecia areata. CDR3 residues: CASRDSGGAQETQYF. The CDR3 DNA is TGTGCCAGCAGAGATAGCGGGGGGGCCCAAGAGACCCAGTACTTC.